This T cell receptor beta chain was captured in a study of blood T cell repertoires in COVID-19. About the research overall: Samples of COVID-19 (acute and convalescent) were obtained from the United States, Italy and Spain. The analysed material was cDNA or gDNA that came from T cells, B-cell-depleted T cells, or PBMCs.

Source study methods: Amplification with reference gene primers provided the estimates of nucleated cell counts. Clones were sequenced by immunoSEQ multiplex PCR, and TCRdb holds only the in-frame ones, with some missing. V, J and clone size were drawn from that table, and D and trimming were deduced from the DNA. The sample has about 480,000 clones, 85% to 90% seen once. V was pared by 0 bases and J by 0 bases, with 27 bases between. Germline loops: CDR1 ENHRY, CDR2 SYGVKD. The CDR3 length is 21 residues. The rearrangement uses TRBV10-3 and TRBJ2-7; a possible D gene is TRBD2 (8 bases). The sample consisted of peripheral blood. The source is a man younger than 30 with COVID-19, enrolled during active disease. CDR3 nucleotide sequence: TGTGCCATCAGTGAGTCAATAACCGGGACAGCGGGGGTAAGAAGCTCCTACGAGCAGTACTTC. It is translated as CAISESITGTAGVRSSYEQYF.